This T cell receptor beta chain came from a study of Graves' ophthalmopathy and Graves' hyperthyroidism. Study as a whole: Investigators collected peripheral blood at initial diagnosis, before any treatment was given.

All donors with ophthalmopathy were recorded as having moderate-to-severe activity, CAS ≥3, NOSPECS ≥4 and a duration under 3 months. The authors used Ficoll-Paque density gradient centrifugation to separate PBMCs. The input was around 9.9 ml of fresh peripheral blood. CDR3 regions of TCR beta were amplified from RNA transcripts. The workflow started with a first-round RT-PCR run with HTBI primers and then moved on to a second-round multiplex PCR. MiXCR, applied by TCRdb to the multiplex PCR reads, yields one record per CDR3 protein. The sample shows 650,000 to 900,000 distinct CDR3 sequences, approximately 40% of them seen only once. As regards this clonotype: Its matching antigen is unknown.

The CDR3 consists of 14 residues. V was clipped by 2 bases and J by 1 base, with 10 bases between them. Germline CDR1 and CDR2: SGHRS and YFSETQ. The study's findings and limits: The majority of expanded thyroid clonotypes above 0.001 frequency also occurred in blood.

Sample: peripheral blood. The chain carries TRBV5-1 and TRBJ2-7; D not resolved. The source is an adult man with Graves' ophthalmopathy. This CDR3 reads CASSFTAFSYEQYF. The CDR3 DNA reads TGCGCCAGCAGCTTCACAGCCTTTTCCTACGAGCAGTACTTC.